Below, one T cell receptor beta chain is given with its context. This entry is derived from a study of PD-1 blockade in mismatch repair-deficient tumors. Measured with immunoSEQ multiplex PCR; TCRdb has only the in-frame clones, and not every one. Of about 130,000 clones in the sample, almost 90% were seen once. The source material was peripheral blood, sampled roughly 67 weeks after starting pembrolizumab. The TCR originated in an adult with mismatch repair-deficient cancer.

Here the CDR3 reads CASSFQREYLTGELFF. CDR3 coding DNA: TGCGCCAGCAGCTTTCAGCGGGAGTACCTCACCGGGGAGCTGTTTTTT. The chain employs TRBV5-1 and TRBJ2-2; 8 bases line up with TRBD2. CDR3 length equals 16 residues. Germline values: CDR1 SGHRS, CDR2 YFSETQ. The ends lost 2 bases at V and 4 bases at J; junction bases unmatched: 7.